The present entry profiles one T cell receptor beta chain with its context. These data are taken from a study of OX40 agonist ivuxolimab in advanced cancers. The method was immunoSEQ multiplex PCR; TCRdb's version includes in-frame clones alone and lacks a portion of them. The data contain some 11,000 clones, around 78% of them singletons. V was pared by 0 bases and J by 3 bases, with 9 bases between. CDR1 and CDR2 (germline): MNHEY, SVGAGI. The CDR3 loop spans 14 amino acids. The TCR was taken from an adult with an advanced solid tumor such as melanoma, head and neck, liver or kidney cancer. Source: CD4+ or CD8+ T cells sorted from blood, taken in a trial of the OX40 agonist ivuxolimab. The gene calls are TRBV6-5 and TRBJ2-7; D gene unclear. The DNA for the CDR3 is TGTGCCAGCAGTTACTCGGGCAGACACTACGAGCAGTACTTC. This codes for CASSYSGRHYEQYF.